This TCR beta chain comes out of a study of shared clonotypes between healthy human individuals. Germline values: CDR1 MGHRA, CDR2 YSYEKL. The CDR3 runs 17 residues. V shed 5 bases, J shed 1 base, and the junction held 9 bases outside the gene matches. Once extracted for a subset, genomic DNA was divided evenly among several immunoSEQ plates. Profiling relied on immunoSEQ multiplex PCR, and the TCRdb table lists in-frame clones only, not all of them. This sample has about 590,000 clones, with around 95% found just once. CD45RO negativity and positive selection for CCR7 defined naive CD8 cells, a population that excluded terminally differentiated effector memory CD45RA+ cells.

The chain combines TRBV4-1 with TRBJ2-1, with 9 bases that match TRBD2. The TCR comes from a woman aged 30 to 39 in good health. Source material: naive CD8+ T cells sorted from blood. CDR3 bases: TGCGCCAGCAGCAAGACTAGCGGCCCTTCGTCCTACAATGAGCAGTTCTTC. Encoded protein: CASSKTSGPSSYNEQFF.